This record covers a single T cell receptor (beta chain). After removal of 4 bases from V and 2 bases from J, the junction contained 4 bases not matched to a gene. The CDR3 runs to 14 residues. CDR1 and CDR2 from the germline V gene are SGHRS and YFSETQ. The sample comes from a study of control samples from healthy donors and cancer patients. Data came from immunoSEQ multiplex PCR; TCRdb stores just in-frame clones and leaves some out. The data hold about 130,000 clones, with over 75% observed a single time. The chain recombines TRBV5-1 with TRBJ1-2, with 8 bases identical to TRBD1. The sequence came from a man aged 50 to 60 in good health. Sequencing was carried out using blood. CDR3 nucleotides: TGCGCCAGCAGCGCGACAGGGGCGAACTATGGCTACACCTTC. Translated, it gives CASSATGANYGYTF.